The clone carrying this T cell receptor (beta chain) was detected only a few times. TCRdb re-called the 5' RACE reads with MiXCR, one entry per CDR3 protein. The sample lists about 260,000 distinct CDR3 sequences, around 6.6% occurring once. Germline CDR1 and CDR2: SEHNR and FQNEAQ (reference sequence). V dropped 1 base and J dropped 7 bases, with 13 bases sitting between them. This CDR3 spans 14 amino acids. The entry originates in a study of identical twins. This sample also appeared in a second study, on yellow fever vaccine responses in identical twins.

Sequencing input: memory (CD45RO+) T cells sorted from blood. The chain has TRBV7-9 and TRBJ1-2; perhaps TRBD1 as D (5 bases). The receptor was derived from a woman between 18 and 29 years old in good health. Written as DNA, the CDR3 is TGTGCCAGCAGCTTAGATGGCCAAAGGGGTGGCTACACCTTC. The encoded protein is CASSLDGQRGGYTF.